This TCR beta chain originates from a study of CD8+CD57+ T cells in acquired aplastic anemia. Looking at the study overall: Recorded DNA amounts for sorted CD4+ and CD8+ cells had an average of approximately 3 ug. General study findings and limits: The same twenty-nine CD8+ CDR3 sequences occurred in patients and in controls.

Both TCR beta VDJ combination and CDR3 sequence profiling were carried out. Genomic DNA was the template for this profiling. One entry per CDR3 protein results from TCRdb running MiXCR on the reads. The sample has about 180,000 distinct CDR3 sequences, less than 50% seen once. Patients picked for sequencing had shown CD8+CD57+ cell expansion detected by flow cytometry. Each of the patients presented with severe acquired aplastic anemia. Remarks on this clonotype: The target antigen is unknown.

This TCR was recovered from a human donor with aplastic anemia. Sample: sorted CD4+, CD8+, or CD8+CD57+ T cells (not recorded which) from PBMCs.

CDR3: CSVHGRALPDTQYF. The CDR3 coding sequence is TGCAGCGTTCACGGGAGGGCCCTCCCGGATACGCAGTATTTT. The genes are TRBV29-1 and TRBJ2-3, with TRBD2 matching over 8 bases. The germline CDR1 and CDR2 sequences are SQVTM and ANQGSEA. The CDR3 is made up of 14 amino acids. V shed 5 bases, J shed 6 bases, and the junction held 10 bases outside the gene matches.